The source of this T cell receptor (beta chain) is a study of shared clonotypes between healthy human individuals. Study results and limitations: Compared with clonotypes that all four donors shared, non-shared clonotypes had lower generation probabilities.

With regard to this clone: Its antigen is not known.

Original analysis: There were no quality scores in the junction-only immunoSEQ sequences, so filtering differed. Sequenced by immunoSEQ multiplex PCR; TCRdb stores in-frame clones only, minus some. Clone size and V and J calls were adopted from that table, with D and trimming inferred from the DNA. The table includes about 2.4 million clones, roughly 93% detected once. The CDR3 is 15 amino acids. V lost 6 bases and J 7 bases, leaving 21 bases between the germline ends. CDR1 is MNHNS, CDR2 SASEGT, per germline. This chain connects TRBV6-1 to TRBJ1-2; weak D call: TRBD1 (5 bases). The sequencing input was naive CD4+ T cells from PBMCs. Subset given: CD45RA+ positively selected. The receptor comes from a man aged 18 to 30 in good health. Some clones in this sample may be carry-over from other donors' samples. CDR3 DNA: TGTGCCAGCAGGAGCGGGGACGGCCAATTAAGTGGCTACACCTTC. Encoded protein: CASRSGDGQLSGYTF.